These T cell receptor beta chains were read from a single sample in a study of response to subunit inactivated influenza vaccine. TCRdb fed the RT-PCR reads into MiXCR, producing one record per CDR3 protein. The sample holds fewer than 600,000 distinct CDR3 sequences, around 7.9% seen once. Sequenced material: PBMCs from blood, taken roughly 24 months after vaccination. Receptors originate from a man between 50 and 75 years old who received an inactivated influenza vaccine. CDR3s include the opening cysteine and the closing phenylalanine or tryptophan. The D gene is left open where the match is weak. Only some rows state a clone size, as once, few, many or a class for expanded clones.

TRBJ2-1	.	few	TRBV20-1	TGCAGTGCTAGCGGTAGGGAGCAGTTCTTC	CSASGREQFF
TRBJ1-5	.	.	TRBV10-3	TGTGCCATCAGTGAGAATGTTGGGGATATCCTCAATCAGCCCCAGCATTTT	CAISENVGDILNQPQHF
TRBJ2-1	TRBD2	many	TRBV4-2	TGTGCCAGCAGCCAAGATGCAGTAGCGGGACATAATGAGCAGTTCTTC	CASSQDAVAGHNEQFF
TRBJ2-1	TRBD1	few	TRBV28	TGTGCCAGCATCTCCGTCTTGGGACAGGGGAACAATGAGCAGTTCTTC	CASISVLGQGNNEQFF
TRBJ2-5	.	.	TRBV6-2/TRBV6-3	TGTGCCAGCACTTCCTCAAAGATTCGGGGGTACCAAGAGACCCAGTACTTC	CASTSSKIRGYQETQYF
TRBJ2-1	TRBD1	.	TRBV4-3	TGCGCCAGCAGCCAAGATTTAGGGACAGGGGACAATGAGCAGTTCTTC	CASSQDLGTGDNEQFF
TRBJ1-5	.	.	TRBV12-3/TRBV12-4	TGTGCCAGCAGTTTAGGAGGGGACAATCAGCCCCAGCATTTT	CASSLGGDNQPQHF
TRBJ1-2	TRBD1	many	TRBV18	TGTGCCAGCTCACCACGGTCCCCCGGACAGGGGGACGGCTACACCTTC	CASSPRSPGQGDGYTF
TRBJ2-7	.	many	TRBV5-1	TGCGCCAGCAGCCGAGAGGCCAGGGACTACGAGCAGTACTTC	CASSREARDYEQYF
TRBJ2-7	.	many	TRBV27	TGTGCCAGCAGTCCCCGACAGGGAGGCTACGAGCAGTACTTC	CASSPRQGGYEQYF
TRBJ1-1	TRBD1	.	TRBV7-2	TGTGCCAGCAGCTCAACAGGGGGCATAGAGGCTTTCTTT	CASSSTGGIEAFF
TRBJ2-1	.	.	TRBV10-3	TGTGCCATCAGTCCAGCGAATGAGCAGTTCTTC	CAISPANEQFF
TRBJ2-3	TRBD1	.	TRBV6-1	TGTGCCAGCAGCCGGGGACAGAGTGTCACAGATACGCAGTATTTT	CASSRGQSVTDTQYF
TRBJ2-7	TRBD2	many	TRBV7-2	TGTGCCAGCAGCTTAACACTAGCGAGCTCCTACGAGCAGTACTTC	CASSLTLASSYEQYF
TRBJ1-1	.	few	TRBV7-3	TGTGCCAGCAGCTTAACGTTACCGGGAAGGGGCACTGAAGCTTTCTTT	CASSLTLPGRGTEAFF
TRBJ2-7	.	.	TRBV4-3	TGCGCCAGCAGCCAAGGCAAGGGGCACTACGAGCAGTACTTC	CASSQGKGHYEQYF
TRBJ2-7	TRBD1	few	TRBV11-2	TGTGCCAGCAGCACCCCCCGGACAGGGTTTTACGAGCAGTACTTC	CASSTPRTGFYEQYF
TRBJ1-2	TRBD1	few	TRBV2	TGTGCCAGCAGTCCAAGGGGGCCTGACTATGGCTACACCTTC	CASSPRGPDYGYTF
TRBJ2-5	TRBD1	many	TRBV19	TGTGCCAGTAGTGTCCGGGACAGAAAAGAGACCCAGTACTTC	CASSVRDRKETQYF
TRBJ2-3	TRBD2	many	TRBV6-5	TGTGCCAGCAGTTACACCTTTAGCGGGACCACAGATACGCAGTATTTT	CASSYTFSGTTDTQYF
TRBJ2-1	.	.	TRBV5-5	TGTGCCAGCAGCTTCGGCTTAGCGGAGTACAATGAGCAGTTCTTC	CASSFGLAEYNEQFF
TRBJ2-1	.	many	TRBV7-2	TGTGCCAGCAGCTTAGGGTCCGACAGGAGCTCCTACAATGAGCAGTTCTTC	CASSLGSDRSSYNEQFF
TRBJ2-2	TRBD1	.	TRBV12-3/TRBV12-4	TGTGCCACCTTAACGTACAGGGGATCCACCGGGGAGCTGTTTTTT	CATLTYRGSTGELFF
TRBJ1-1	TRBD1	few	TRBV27	TGTGCCAGCAGGCGACAGGGAGGCACCACTGAAGCTTTCTTT	CASRRQGGTTEAFF
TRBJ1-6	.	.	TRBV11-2	TGTGCCAGCAGCTTAGTCGGCAGGCCAGGCTCACCCCTCCACTTT	CASSLVGRPGSPLHF
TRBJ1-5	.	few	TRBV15	TGTGCCACCAGCAGAGATCCACAGGGAGGTCAGCCCCAGCATTTT	CATSRDPQGGQPQHF
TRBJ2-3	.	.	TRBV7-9	TGTGCCAGCACCCCTTCTGAACAGGGTCCAGATACGCAGTATTTT	CASTPSEQGPDTQYF
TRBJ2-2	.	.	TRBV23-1	TGCGCCAGCAGTCAATCAAAAGTGACGATGAACACCGGGGAGCTGTTTTTT	CASSQSKVTMNTGELFF
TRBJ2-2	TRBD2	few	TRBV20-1	TGCAGTGCTATAGCGGGAGGTATTTCTTCCGGGGAGCTGTTTTTT	CSAIAGGISSGELFF
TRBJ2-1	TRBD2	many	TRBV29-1	TGCAGCGGAAGACTAGCGAGATACAATGAGCAGTTCTTC	CSGRLARYNEQFF
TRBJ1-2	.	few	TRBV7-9	TGTGCCAGCAGCTTATCGGGTCTGACTATGAGCTACACCTTC	CASSLSGLTMSYTF
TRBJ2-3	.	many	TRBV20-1	TGCAGTGCGAGGATGGGACTTCGCACAGATACGCAGTATTTT	CSARMGLRTDTQYF
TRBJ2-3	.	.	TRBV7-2	TGTGCCAGCAGCGCAGCAGGCACAGATACGCAGTATTTT	CASSAAGTDTQYF
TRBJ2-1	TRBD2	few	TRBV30	TGTGCCTGGAAACTAGCGGGAGCAATCTACAATGAGCAGTTCTTC	CAWKLAGAIYNEQFF
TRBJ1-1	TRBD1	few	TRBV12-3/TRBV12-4	TGTGCCAGCAACCCGGACAGGCGGGATGAAGCTTTCTTT	CASNPDRRDEAFF
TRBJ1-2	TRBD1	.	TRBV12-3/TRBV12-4	TGTGCCAGCAGTTTCAGAACCGGGACAGTCTATGGCTACACCTTC	CASSFRTGTVYGYTF
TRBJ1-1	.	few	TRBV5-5	TGTGCCAGCAGCTTGGAGGCCAGGGACACTGAAGCTTTCTTT	CASSLEARDTEAFF
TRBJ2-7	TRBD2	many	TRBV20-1	TGCAGTGCTAGAGGGACTAGCGGAAACTACGAGCAGTACTTC	CSARGTSGNYEQYF
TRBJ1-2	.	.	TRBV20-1	TGCAGTGCTAGAGATCCGGAATGGATGTCGTTGTATGGCTACACCTTC	CSARDPEWMSLYGYTF
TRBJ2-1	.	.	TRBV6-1	TGTGCCAGCAGACACGATGGGCTGAGCTCCTACAATGAGCAGTTCTTC	CASRHDGLSSYNEQFF
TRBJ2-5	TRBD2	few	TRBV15	TGTGCCACCAGCCCCGGCGGGGGGGGTGAGACCCAGTACTTC	CATSPGGGGETQYF
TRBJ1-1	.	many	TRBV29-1	TGCAGCGTTGAACCTCTTCGGGGGGCTTTCTTT	CSVEPLRGAFF
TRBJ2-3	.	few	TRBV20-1	TGCAGTGCTCCCCGGGGTAGCGAAACAGATACGCAGTATTTT	CSAPRGSETDTQYF
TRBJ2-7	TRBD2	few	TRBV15	TGTGCCACCAGCATTGCTAGCGGGACCTACGAGCAGTACTTC	CATSIASGTYEQYF
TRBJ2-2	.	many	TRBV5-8	TGTGCCAGCAGTCTAAACCCGAGACCTGAACCGAACACCGGGGAGCTGTTTTTT	CASSLNPRPEPNTGELFF
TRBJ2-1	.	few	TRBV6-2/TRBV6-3	TGTGCCAGCAGAGAGACAGGTCCCCGGAATGAGCAGTTCTTC	CASRETGPRNEQFF
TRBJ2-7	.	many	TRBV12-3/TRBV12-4	TGTGCCAGCAGTTTCGTACTAGCCGATTCCTACGAGCAGTACTTC	CASSFVLADSYEQYF
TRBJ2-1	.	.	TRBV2	TGTGCCAGCCGAGGTTTAGACTTCCGCAATGAGCAGTTCTTC	CASRGLDFRNEQFF
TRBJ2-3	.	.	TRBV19	TGTGCCAGTAGTATCGAAGATACGCAGTATTTT	CASSIEDTQYF